This TCR beta chain was found in a study of cytomegalovirus exposure and HLA in healthy donors. V lost 5 bases to trimming and J lost 4 bases; unmatched junction nucleotides: 7. The CDR3 spans 14 residues. Germline CDR1 is MNHEY and CDR2 is SVGAGI. Vbeta (60) and Jbeta (13) primers were used in the PCR. TCRdb's copy holds only in-frame clones and misses some; the assay was immunoSEQ multiplex PCR. There are under 150,000 clones in the sample; about 68% occur only once, and nearly 9.5% lies in the top ten. Whole-study findings and limits: Indistinguishable V segments such as TRBV6-2 and TRBV6-3 were excluded. Productive status was seen about 87% or about 30% of the time for most TCR beta V segments in an earlier analysis. A later analysis found that most CMV-associated TCR beta chains appeared HLA-restricted. Cytomegalovirus-associated status was assigned to some 160 TCR beta chains.

Of note for this clone: Its target is unknown.

The receptor comes from a middle-aged woman in good health and CMV-seropositive. This chain uses TRBV6-5 with TRBJ1-2, with 7 bases identical to TRBD1. Sequencing was done on a sample of PBMCs. The DNA of the CDR3 is TGTGCCAGCAGTCCGAGGGGGCTTGTCTATGGCTACACCTTC. Its translation: CASSPRGLVYGYTF.